This T cell receptor (beta chain) was obtained from a study of blood T cell repertoires in COVID-19. On the study more broadly: The United States, Italy and Spain supplied acute and convalescent COVID-19 samples. The cDNA or gDNA used as material had been derived from T cells, B-cell-depleted T cells, or PBMCs.

Original methodology: Cell counts per sample came from amplifying reference gene primers. Profiling relied on immunoSEQ multiplex PCR, and the TCRdb table lists in-frame clones only, not all of them. D and trimming come from the DNA, and the V and J calls and clone size come from that table. This sample has 150,000 to 200,000 clones, with roughly four fifths found just once. The source material was peripheral blood. The origin of this receptor is a human donor in a cohort sampled during active COVID-19.

The CDR3 DNA reads as TGTGCCAGCAGCTTTAGGAGACTAGCGGCTTCCTACGAGCAGTACTTC. This encodes CASSFRRLAASYEQYF. The chain links TRBV7-8 to TRBJ2-7; 9 bases agree with TRBD2. This CDR3 contains 16 residues. In germline, CDR1 is SGHVS, CDR2 FQNEAQ. Trimming took 3 bases from V and 1 from J; bases not matched to a gene: 7. Full variable domain (outside the CDR3, taken from reference TRBV7-8 and TRBJ2-7): GAGVSQSPRYKVAKRGQDVALRCDPISGHVSLFWYQQALGQGPEFLTYFQNEAQLDKSGLPSDRFFAERPEGSVSTLKIQRTQQEDSAVYLCASSFRRLAASYEQYFGPGTRLTVT.